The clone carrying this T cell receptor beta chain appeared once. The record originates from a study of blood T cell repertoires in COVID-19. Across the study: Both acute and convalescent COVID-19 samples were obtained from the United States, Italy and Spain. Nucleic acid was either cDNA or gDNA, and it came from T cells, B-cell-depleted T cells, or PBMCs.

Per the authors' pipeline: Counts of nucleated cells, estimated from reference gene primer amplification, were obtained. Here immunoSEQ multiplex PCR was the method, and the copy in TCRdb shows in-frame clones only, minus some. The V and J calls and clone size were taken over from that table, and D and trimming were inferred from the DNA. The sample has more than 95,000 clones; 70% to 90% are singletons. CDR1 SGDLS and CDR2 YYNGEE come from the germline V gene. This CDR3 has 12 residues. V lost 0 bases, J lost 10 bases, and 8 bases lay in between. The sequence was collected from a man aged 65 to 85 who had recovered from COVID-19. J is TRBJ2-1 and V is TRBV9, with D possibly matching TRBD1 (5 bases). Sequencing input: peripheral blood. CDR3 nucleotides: TGTGCCAGCAGCGTAGGTAAGGGGGAGCAGTTCTTC. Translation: CASSVGKGEQFF.